What follows are 10 T cell receptor beta chains derived from one specimen sequenced in a study of cytomegalovirus exposure and HLA in healthy donors (dated by TCRdb to between 2016 and 2019). The library was obtained by the immunoSEQ multiplex PCR assay. For the multiplex PCR, a mixture combining 60 forward primers for TCR Vbeta segments and 13 reverse primers for TCR Jbeta segments was used. TCRdb took over this immuneACCESS table, retaining in-frame rearrangements with V and J assigned. Such tables are incomplete; in checked studies, under half of the missing clones stem from an unresolved V gene, and the remainder is unexplained. For this sample there are more than 130,000 clones; around 78% appear just once. 2.8% of the sample is taken by the ten largest. The sample consisted of PBMCs. The receptors come from a male donor in good health and CMV-seronegative.

V is TRBV10-3 and J is TRBJ1-4; no definite D call. There are 12 residues in the CDR3. Looked up from germline, CDR1 is ENHRY and CDR2 is SYGVKD. V was pared by 10 bases and J by 7 bases, with 13 bases between. In DNA form, the CDR3 reads TGTGCCACGAGCCGTGTCGGTGAAAAACTGTTTTTT. Its translation: CATSRVGEKLFF.

The chain joins TRBV6-5 to TRBJ1-3; the D gene is possibly TRBD1 (5 bases). This CDR3 spans 13 amino acids. V lost 8 bases and J lost 0, with 8 bases in between. The germline gives CDR1 MNHEY, CDR2 SVGAGI. CDR3: CASGGSSGNTIYF. CDR3 coding DNA: TGTGCCAGCGGGGGGAGCTCTGGAAACACCATATATTTT.

About this clone itself: A junction end diverges from the germline sequence, so it may reflect a read error. V usage is TRBV27 and J usage is TRBJ2-2, with 8 bases aligning to TRBD2. The CDR3 sequence is 16 residues long. Germline loops: CDR1 MNHEY, CDR2 SMNVEV (reference sequence). CDR3 in DNA: TGTGCCCGCAGTTTAGCCGGGAGGGCCGGTGGCGGGGAGCTGTTTTTT. Its translation is CARSLAGRAGGGELFF.

The V gene is TRBV5-1, the J gene TRBJ1-1; 9 bases map to TRBD1. Germline CDR1 is SGHRS and CDR2 is YFSETQ. With 0 bases clipped from V and 4 bases from J, the junction kept 13 bases outside the gene matches. The CDR3 is 18 residues long. The CDR3 spells CASSLESGWTGATTEAFF. CDR3 DNA sequence: TGCGCCAGCAGCTTGGAGTCAGGGTGGACAGGGGCAACCACTGAAGCTTTCTTT. The whole variable domain, filled in from reference TRBV5-1 and TRBJ1-1, reads KAGVTQTPRYLIKTRGQQVTLSCSPISGHRSVSWYQQTPGQGLQFLFEYFSETQRNKGNFPGRFSGRQFSNSRSEMNVSTLELGDSALYLCASSLESGWTGATTEAFFGQGTRLTVV.

Only one count was recorded for this clone. V and J are TRBV12-5 and TRBJ2-1; no reliable D call. V was pared by 6 bases and J by 3 bases, with 6 bases between. CDR3 size: 12 residues. Germline loops: CDR1 LGHNT, CDR2 FRNRAP. CDR3 residues: CASGLYYNEQFF. The CDR3 DNA is TGTGCTAGTGGACTTTACTACAATGAGCAGTTCTTC. The full variable domain, completed using reference TRBV12-5 and TRBJ2-1, is DARVTQTPRHKVTEMGQEVTMRCQPILGHNTVFWYRQTMMQGLELLAYFRNRAPLDDSGMPKDRFSAEMPDATLATLKIQPSEPRDSAVYFCASGLYYNEQFFGPGTRLTVL.

The rearrangement uses TRBV18 and TRBJ2-7; possible D gene TRBD2, 6 bases. Trimming removed 1 base at V and 2 bases at J, with 12 bases between. Looked up from germline, CDR1 is KGHSH and CDR2 is LQKENI. The CDR3 is made up of 15 amino acids. The chain's CDR3 is CASSPLGRETYEQYF. The CDR3 nucleotides read TGTGCCAGCTCACCACTAGGGCGGGAAACCTACGAGCAGTACTTC.

A single count supports this clone. This sequence joins TRBV9 and TRBJ1-1; 9 bases line up with TRBD1. This CDR3 region has 17 residues. V gave up 5 bases and J gave up 2 bases; unmatched junction bases: 13. CDR1 SGDLS and CDR2 YYNGEE come from the germline V gene. CDR3 DNA: TGTGCCAGCAGTTCTCAAACAGGGGGCGGGGTAAACACTGAAGCTTTCTTT. This encodes CASSSQTGGGVNTEAFF.

The rearrangement uses TRBV6-6 and TRBJ2-7, with D perhaps TRBD1 (5 bases). Looked up from germline, CDR1 is MNHNY and CDR2 is SVGAGI (reference sequence). V was trimmed by 6 bases and J by 6 bases, leaving 9 bases between them. The CDR3 has 11 amino acids. This CDR3 is CASRDTAEQYF. Here the CDR3 DNA reads TGTGCCAGCAGGGACACAGCCGAGCAGTACTTC.

This clone showed up just a few times. J is TRBJ1-2 and V is TRBV15; possible D gene TRBD1, 5 bases. Germline V gene data show CDR1 as LNHNV and CDR2 as YYDKDF (reference sequence). The CDR3 totals 13 residues. V was pared by 2 bases and J by 8 bases, with 12 bases between. The CDR3 DNA follows: TGTGCCACCAGCAGAACTCTCAGGGTCGGCTACACCTTC. Encoded protein: CATSRTLRVGYTF.

The chain joins TRBV30 to TRBJ1-1; D remains ambiguous. CDR1 is GTSNPN and CDR2 is SVGIG in the germline V gene (reference sequence). This CDR3 is 11 amino acids long. V was shortened by 0 bases and J by 8 bases, with 7 bases between the two germline ends. CDR3 sequence reads: CAWSVQVEAFF. CDR3 coding DNA: TGTGCCTGGAGTGTCCAGGTAGAAGCTTTCTTT.